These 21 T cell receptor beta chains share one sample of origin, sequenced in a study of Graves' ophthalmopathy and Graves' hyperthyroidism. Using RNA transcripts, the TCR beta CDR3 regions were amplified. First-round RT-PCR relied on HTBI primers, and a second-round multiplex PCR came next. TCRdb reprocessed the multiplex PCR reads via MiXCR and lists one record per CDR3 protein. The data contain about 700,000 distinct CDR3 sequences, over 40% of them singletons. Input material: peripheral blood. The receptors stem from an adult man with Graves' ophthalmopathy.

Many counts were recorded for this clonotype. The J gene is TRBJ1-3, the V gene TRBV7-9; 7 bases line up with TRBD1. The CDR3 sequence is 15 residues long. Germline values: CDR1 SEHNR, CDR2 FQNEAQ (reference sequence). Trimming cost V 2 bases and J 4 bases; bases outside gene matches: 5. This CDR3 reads CASSLTDRAGNTIYF. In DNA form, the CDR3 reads TGTGCCAGCAGCTTAACCGACAGGGCCGGAAACACCATATATTTT.

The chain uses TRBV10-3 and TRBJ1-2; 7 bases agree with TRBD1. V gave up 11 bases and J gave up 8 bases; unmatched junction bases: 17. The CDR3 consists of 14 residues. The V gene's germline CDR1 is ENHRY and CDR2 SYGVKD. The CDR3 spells CAGSSLQGLRGYTF. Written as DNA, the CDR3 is TGTGCCGGCAGTTCCTTACAGGGGTTGAGAGGCTACACCTTC.

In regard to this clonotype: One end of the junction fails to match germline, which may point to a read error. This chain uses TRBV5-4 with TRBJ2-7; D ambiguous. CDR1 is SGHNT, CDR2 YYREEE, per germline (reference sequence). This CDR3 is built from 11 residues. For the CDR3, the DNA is TGTGCCAGCAGCTCGGCAAGCGAGCAGTATTTC. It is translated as CASSSASEQYF.

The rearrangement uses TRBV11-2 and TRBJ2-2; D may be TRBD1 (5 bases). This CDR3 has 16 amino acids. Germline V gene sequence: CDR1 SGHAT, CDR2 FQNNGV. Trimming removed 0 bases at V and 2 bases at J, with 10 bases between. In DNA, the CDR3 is TGTGCCAGCAGCTTAGATTTCACAGGCAACACCGGGGAGCTGTTTTTT. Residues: CASSLDFTGNTGELFF.

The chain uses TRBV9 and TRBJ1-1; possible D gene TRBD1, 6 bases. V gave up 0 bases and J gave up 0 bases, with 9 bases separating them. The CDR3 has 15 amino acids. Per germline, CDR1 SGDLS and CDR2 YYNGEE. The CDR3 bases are TGTGCCAGCAGCGTAGCGGGACAAATGAACACTGAAGCTTTCTTT. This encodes CASSVAGQMNTEAFF.

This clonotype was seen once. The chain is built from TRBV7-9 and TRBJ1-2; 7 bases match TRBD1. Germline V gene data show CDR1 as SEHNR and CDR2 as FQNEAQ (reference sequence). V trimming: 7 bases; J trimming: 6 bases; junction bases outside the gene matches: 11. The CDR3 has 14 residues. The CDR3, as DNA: TGTGCCAGCACCCCCGGGACAGCGATCGATGGCTACACCTTC. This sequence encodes CASTPGTAIDGYTF.

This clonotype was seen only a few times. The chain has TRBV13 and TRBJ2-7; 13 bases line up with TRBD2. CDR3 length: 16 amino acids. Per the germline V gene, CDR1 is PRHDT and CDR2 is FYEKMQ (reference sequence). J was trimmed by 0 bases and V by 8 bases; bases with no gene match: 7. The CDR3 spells CASEKTSGGSSYEQYF. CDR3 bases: TGTGCCAGCGAAAAGACTAGCGGGGGGAGCTCCTACGAGCAGTACTTC.

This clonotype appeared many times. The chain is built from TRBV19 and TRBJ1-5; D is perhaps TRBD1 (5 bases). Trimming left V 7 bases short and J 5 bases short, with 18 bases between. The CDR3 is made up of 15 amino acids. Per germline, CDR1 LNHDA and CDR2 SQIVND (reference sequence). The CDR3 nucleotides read TGTGCCAGTACGTGGACGGGGGGGAGCGATCAGCCCCAGCATTTT. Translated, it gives CASTWTGGSDQPQHF.

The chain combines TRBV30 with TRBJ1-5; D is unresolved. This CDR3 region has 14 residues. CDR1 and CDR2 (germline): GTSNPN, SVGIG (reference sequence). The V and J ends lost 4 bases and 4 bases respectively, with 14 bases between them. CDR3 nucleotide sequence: TGTGCCTGGACCATGTCGGGTCTAAATCAGCCCCAGCATTTT. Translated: CAWTMSGLNQPQHF.

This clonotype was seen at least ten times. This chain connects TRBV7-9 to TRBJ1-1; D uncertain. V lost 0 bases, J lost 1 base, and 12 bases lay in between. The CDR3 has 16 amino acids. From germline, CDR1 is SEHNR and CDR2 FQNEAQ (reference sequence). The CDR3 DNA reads TGTGCCAGCAGCTTAGCAGGGAGCAGCAAGAACACTGAAGCTTTCTTT. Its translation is CASSLAGSSKNTEAFF.

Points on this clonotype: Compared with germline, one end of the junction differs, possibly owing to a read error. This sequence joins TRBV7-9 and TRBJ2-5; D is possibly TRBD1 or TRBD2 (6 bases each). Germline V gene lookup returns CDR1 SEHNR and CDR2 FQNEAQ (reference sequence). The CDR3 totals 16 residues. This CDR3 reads CASSPGVAEAQETQHF. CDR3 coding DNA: TGTGCCAGCAGTCCAGGGGTAGCGGAAGCCCAAGAGACCCAGCACTTC.

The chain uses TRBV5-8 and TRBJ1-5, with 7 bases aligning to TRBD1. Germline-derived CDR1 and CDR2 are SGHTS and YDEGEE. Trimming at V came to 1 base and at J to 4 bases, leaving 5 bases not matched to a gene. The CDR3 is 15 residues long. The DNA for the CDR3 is TGTGCCAGCAGCTTGTGGGACAGTATTAATCAGCCCCAGCATTTT. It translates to CASSLWDSINQPQHF.

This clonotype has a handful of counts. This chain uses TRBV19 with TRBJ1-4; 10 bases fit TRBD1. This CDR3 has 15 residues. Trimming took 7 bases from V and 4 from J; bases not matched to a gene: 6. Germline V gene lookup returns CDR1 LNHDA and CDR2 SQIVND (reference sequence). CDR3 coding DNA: TGTGCCAGTAATTCGGGACAGGGGAGTAATGAAAAACTGTTTTTT. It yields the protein CASNSGQGSNEKLFF.

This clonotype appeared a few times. In nucleotides, the CDR3 is TGTGCCAGTAGTATAGGCCCTATCTCTGGAAACACCATATATTTT. Translating gives CASSIGPISGNTIYF. The chain couples TRBV19 to TRBJ1-3; unclear D gene. CDR3 length: 15 residues. In germline, CDR1 is LNHDA, CDR2 SQIVND (reference sequence). Between the trimmed V and J ends, which lost 1 base and 0 bases, there was a span of 7 bases.

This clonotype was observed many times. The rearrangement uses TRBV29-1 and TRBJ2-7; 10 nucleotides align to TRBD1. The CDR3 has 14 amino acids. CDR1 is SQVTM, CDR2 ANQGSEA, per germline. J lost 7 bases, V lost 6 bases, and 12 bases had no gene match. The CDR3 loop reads CSVLILGQGREQYF. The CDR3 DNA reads TGCAGCGTCCTCATTCTGGGACAGGGGAGAGAGCAGTACTTC.

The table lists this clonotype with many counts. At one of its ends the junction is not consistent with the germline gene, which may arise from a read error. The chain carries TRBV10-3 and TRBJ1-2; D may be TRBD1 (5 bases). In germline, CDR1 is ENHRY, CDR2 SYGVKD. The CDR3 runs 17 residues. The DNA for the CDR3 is TGTGCCAGCAGTTACCCCATCGGGGGACTCGGGGACTATGGCTACACCTTC. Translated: CASSYPIGGLGDYGYTF.

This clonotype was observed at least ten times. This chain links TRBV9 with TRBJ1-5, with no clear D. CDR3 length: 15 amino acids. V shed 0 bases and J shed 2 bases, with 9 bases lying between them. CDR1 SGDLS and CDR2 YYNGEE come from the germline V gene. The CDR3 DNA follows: TGTGCCAGCAGCGTAGGGGTACTGGGCAATCAGCCCCAGCATTTT. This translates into CASSVGVLGNQPQHF.

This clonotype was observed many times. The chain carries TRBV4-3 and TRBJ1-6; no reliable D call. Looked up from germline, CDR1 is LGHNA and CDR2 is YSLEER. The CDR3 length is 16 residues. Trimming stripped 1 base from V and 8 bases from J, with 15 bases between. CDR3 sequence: CASSQGNTIGDSPLHF. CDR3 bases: TGCGCCAGCAGCCAAGGCAATACTATTGGGGATTCACCCCTCCACTTT.

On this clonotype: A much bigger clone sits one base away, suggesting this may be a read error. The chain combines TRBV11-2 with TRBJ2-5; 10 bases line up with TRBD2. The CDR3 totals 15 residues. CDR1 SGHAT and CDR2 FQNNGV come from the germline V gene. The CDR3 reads CASSFGTSGKEAQYF. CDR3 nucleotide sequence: TGTGCCAGCAGCTTTGGAACTAGCGGGAAAGAGGCCCAGTACTTC.

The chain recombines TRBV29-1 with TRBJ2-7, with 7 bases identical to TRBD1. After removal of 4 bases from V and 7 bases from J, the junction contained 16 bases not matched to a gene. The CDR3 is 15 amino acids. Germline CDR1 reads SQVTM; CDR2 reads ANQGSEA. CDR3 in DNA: TGCAGCGTTGGTACAGGGGCACGGGGAATTGGTGAGCAGTACTTC. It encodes CSVGTGARGIGEQYF.

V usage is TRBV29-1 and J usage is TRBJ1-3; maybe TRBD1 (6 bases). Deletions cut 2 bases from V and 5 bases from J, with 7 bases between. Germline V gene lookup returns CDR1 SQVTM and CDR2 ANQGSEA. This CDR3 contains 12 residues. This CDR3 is CSVETGRNTIYF. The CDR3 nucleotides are TGCAGCGTTGAAACAGGGAGAAACACCATATATTTT.